The T cell receptor beta chain under discussion was sequenced for a study of shared clonotypes between healthy human individuals. Study-level background: Serving as donors were a couple of women and three men, whose ages spanned 18 to 49. For every donor, three CD4 naive, three CD4 memory, two CD8 naive and one CD8 memory plates were used.

V gave up 1 base and J gave up 0 bases, with 7 bases separating them. In germline, CDR1 is SGHVS, CDR2 FQNEAQ. The CDR3 spans 15 residues. Turning to this clone: Its antigen is not identified.

Selected positively for CCR7 and CD45RO-negative, naive CD8 cells excluded terminally differentiated effector memory CD45RA+ cells. It was across several immunoSEQ plates that each subset's genomic DNA was evenly split. The data were produced by immunoSEQ multiplex PCR, yet TCRdb's version contains in-frame clones alone and is incomplete. The repertoire holds fewer than 1 million clones, with around 96% as singletons. Study observations and caveats: Apart from blood, nothing was sampled; tissue repertoires likely differ.

The rearrangement links TRBV7-8 to TRBJ1-5; D gene ambiguous. The sample taken for sequencing was naive CD8+ T cells sorted from blood. The TCR comes from a man aged 25 to 45 in good health. The CDR3 loop is CASSLEHHSNQPQHF. The CDR3, as DNA: TGTGCCAGCAGCTTAGAACATCATAGCAATCAGCCCCAGCATTTT.